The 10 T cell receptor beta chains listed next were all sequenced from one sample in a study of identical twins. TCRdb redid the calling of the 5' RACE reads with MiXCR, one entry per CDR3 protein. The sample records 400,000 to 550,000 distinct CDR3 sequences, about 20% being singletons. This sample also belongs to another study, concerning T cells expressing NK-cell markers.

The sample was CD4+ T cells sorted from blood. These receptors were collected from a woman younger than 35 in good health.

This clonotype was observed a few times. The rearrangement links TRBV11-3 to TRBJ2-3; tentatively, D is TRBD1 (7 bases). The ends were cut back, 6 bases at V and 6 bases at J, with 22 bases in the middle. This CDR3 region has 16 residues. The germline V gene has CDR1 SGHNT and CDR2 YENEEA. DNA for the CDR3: TGTGCCAGCAGACCAGCGGGCCACAGGGGTTGGGATACGCAGTATTTT. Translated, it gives CASRPAGHRGWDTQYF.

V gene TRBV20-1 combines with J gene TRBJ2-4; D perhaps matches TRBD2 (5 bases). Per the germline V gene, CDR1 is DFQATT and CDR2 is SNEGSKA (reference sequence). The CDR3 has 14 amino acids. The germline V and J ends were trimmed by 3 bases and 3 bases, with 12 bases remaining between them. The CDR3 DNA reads TGCAGTGCTAGGGACTTGAGGGTCAAAAACATTCAGTACTTC. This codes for CSARDLRVKNIQYF.

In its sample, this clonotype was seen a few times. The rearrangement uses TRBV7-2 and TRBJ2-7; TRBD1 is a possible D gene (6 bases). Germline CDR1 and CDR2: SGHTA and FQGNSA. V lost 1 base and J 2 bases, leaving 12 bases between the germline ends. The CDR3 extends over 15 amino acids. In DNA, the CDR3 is TGTGCCAGCAGCTTAGTGAGAGGGGGTACCTACGAGCAGTACTTC. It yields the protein CASSLVRGGTYEQYF.

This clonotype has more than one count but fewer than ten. The CDR3 DNA sequence: TGTGCCAGCAGTTACTGGGGGACAGGGGAAACTGAAGCTTTCTTT. It is translated as CASSYWGTGETEAFF. The chain is built from TRBV6-5 and TRBJ1-1, with TRBD1 matching over 10 bases. V was pared by 1 base and J by 5 bases, with 4 bases of the junction left unmatched. Germline CDR1 is MNHEY and CDR2 is SVGAGI. The CDR3 is made up of 15 amino acids.

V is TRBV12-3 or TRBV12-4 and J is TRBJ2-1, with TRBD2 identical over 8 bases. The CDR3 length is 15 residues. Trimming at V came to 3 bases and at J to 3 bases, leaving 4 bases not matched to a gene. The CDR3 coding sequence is TGTGCCAGCAGTTTGGAGAGCGGGGGCTACAATGAGCAGTTCTTC. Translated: CASSLESGGYNEQFF.

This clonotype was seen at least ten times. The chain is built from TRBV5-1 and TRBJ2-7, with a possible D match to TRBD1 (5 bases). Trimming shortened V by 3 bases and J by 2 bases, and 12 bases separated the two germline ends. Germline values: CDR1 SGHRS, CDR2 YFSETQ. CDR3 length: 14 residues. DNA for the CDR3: TGCGCCAGCAGCTGGGGCAGTTCGACCTACGAGCAGTACTTC. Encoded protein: CASSWGSSTYEQYF.

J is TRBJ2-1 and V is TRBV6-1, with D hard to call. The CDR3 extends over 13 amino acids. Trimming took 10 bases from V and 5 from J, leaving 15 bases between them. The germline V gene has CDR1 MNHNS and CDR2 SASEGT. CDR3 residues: CATSKSLNNEQFF. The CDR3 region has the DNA TGTGCCACCTCTAAATCCCTGAACAATGAGCAGTTCTTC.

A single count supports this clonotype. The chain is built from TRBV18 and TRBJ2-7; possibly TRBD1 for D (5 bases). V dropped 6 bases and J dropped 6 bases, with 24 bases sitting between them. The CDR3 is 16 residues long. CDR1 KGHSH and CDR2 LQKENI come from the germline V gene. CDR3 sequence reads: CASSYTLGRAIGEQYF. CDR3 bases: TGTGCCAGCTCCTACACGTTGGGCAGGGCTATTGGCGAGCAGTACTTC.

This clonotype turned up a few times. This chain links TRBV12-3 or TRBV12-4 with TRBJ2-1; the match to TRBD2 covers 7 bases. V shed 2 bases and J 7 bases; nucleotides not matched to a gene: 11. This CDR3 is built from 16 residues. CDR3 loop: CASSLTLAGALNEQFF. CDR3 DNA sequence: TGTGCCAGCAGTTTAACGCTGGCGGGAGCACTGAATGAGCAGTTCTTC.

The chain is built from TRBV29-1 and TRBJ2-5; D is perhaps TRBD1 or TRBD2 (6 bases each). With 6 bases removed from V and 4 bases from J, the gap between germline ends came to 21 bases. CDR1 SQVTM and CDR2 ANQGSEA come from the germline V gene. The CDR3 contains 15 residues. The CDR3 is CSVRRGTLGGETQYF. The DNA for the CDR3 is TGCAGCGTCCGACGCGGGACATTAGGCGGAGAGACCCAGTACTTC.